The rows below give T cell receptor beta chains drawn from one sample of a study of blood T cell repertoires in COVID-19. TCRdb's table, derived via immunoSEQ multiplex PCR, lists solely in-frame clones and lacks some. This table holds approximately 250,000 clones, around 93% found once. Sequencing was carried out using PBMCs or T cells enriched from blood (not recorded which). These receptor sequences come from a man between 35 and 55 years old who had been exposed to COVID-19. Both conserved end residues are part of each CDR3. A D gene is named only where the DNA matches it firmly.

D gene	CDR3 length	V gene	J gene	CDR3 protein	CDR3 DNA
TRBD1	13	TRBV29-1	TRBJ1-2	CSASVDRVQGYTF	TGCAGCGCTTCCGTGGACAGGGTGCAGGGCTACACCTTC
TRBD1	14	TRBV29-1	TRBJ1-1	CSVEDGTGVTEAFF	TGCAGCGTTGAAGATGGGACAGGGGTTACTGAAGCTTTCTTT
-	15	TRBV30	TRBJ1-1	CAWSVRAGEWTEAFF	TGTGCCTGGAGTGTACGGGCAGGGGAATGGACTGAAGCTTTCTTT
-	15	TRBV28	TRBJ2-2	CASSLGTTNTGELFF	TGTGCCAGCAGTTTAGGGACAACGAACACCGGGGAGCTGTTTTTT
-	19	TRBV11-3	TRBJ1-5	CASSPFFGGQFGDNQPQHF	TGTGCCAGCAGCCCCTTTTTTGGGGGCCAATTTGGCGACAATCAGCCCCAGCATTTT
-	15	TRBV15	TRBJ1-5	CATSTSGLTNQPQHF	TGTGCCACCAGCACTTCGGGACTTACCAATCAGCCCCAGCATTTT
-	13	TRBV12-3/TRBV12-4	TRBJ1-2	CASSWTVNYGYTF	TGTGCCAGCAGTTGGACAGTTAACTATGGCTACACCTTC
TRBD1	15	TRBV7-8	TRBJ2-7	CASTKRTGGAYEQYF	TGTGCCAGCACCAAAAGGACAGGGGGGGCCTACGAGCAGTACTTC
-	14	TRBV13	TRBJ1-5	CASSVGSGNQPQHF	TGTGCCAGCAGCGTGGGGTCAGGGAATCAGCCCCAGCATTTT
TRBD2	18	TRBV19	TRBJ2-6	CASSATSGTFSGANVLTF	TGTGCCAGTAGTGCGACTAGCGGCACATTCTCTGGGGCCAACGTCCTGACTTTC
-	12	TRBV25-1	TRBJ1-1	CASSPGGVEAFF	TGTGCCAGCAGCCCCGGGGGAGTCGAAGCTTTCTTT
-	17	TRBV27	TRBJ1-4	CASGGGIDDATNEKLFF	TGTGCCAGCGGGGGGGGGATTGATGATGCAACTAATGAAAAACTGTTTTTT
-	13	TRBV3-1/TRBV3-2	TRBJ2-7	CASSQDFSGEQYF	TGTGCCAGCAGCCAAGATTTTTCGGGGGAGCAGTACTTC
-	13	TRBV27	TRBJ2-7	CASSFVTGYEQYF	TGTGCCAGCAGTTTTGTAACCGGTTACGAGCAGTACTTC
-	13	TRBV5-4	TRBJ2-1	CASSTRLVGEQFF	TGTGCCAGCAGCACTCGACTAGTTGGTGAGCAGTTCTTC
-	17	TRBV28	TRBJ1-1	CASSQINSNSMNTEAFF	TGTGCCAGCAGTCAGATTAACAGTAACAGCATGAACACTGAAGCTTTCTTT
TRBD1	15	TRBV9	TRBJ1-4	CASSSRDRANEKLFF	TGTGCCAGCAGCTCTCGGGACAGGGCCAATGAAAAACTGTTTTTT
TRBD1	15	TRBV10-3	TRBJ1-2	CAISERDRGNYGYTF	TGTGCCATCAGTGAAAGGGACAGGGGAAACTATGGCTACACCTTC
-	15	TRBV7-9	TRBJ2-7	CASSLGVGQTYEQYF	TGTGCCAGCAGCTTAGGAGTCGGACAGACTTACGAGCAGTACTTC
-	13	TRBV27	TRBJ1-6	CASSLYKSSPLHF	TGTGCCAGCAGTTTATACAAGTCCTCACCCCTCCACTTT
TRBD2	13	TRBV5-1	TRBJ2-7	CATRESGSYEQYF	TGCGCCACCAGAGAAAGCGGGAGCTACGAGCAGTACTTC
-	16	TRBV5-6	TRBJ2-7	CASSSVPRTTIFEQYF	TGTGCCAGCAGCTCTGTGCCCCGGACTACAATCTTCGAGCAGTACTTC